The rows below give T cell receptor beta chains drawn from one sample of a study of shared clonotypes between healthy human individuals. Here immunoSEQ multiplex PCR was the method, and the copy in TCRdb shows in-frame clones only, minus some. The sample shows about a million clones, approximately 72% of them seen only once. The sequenced material came from memory CD4+ T cells sorted from blood. These receptors all come from a man between 18 and 35 years old in good health. CDR3s include the opening cysteine and the closing phenylalanine or tryptophan. The order of the fields is J gene, clone size, V gene, D gene, CDR3 length, CDR3 DNA, CDR3 protein. D genes are given only for firm matches. The size of a clone is reported for some rows only, either as once, few or many, or as a class for expanded clones.

j_gene: TRBJ2-1; abundance: once; v_gene: TRBV6-5; d_gene: -; len: 15; CDR3nt: TGTGCCAGCAGTTACGACTCGAGCTCCTACAATGAGCAGTTCTTC; CDR3aa: CASSYDSSSYNEQFF
j_gene: TRBJ1-2; abundance: -; v_gene: TRBV11-2; d_gene: TRBD1; len: 12; CDR3nt: TGTGCCAGCAGTACAGGGGGCTCTGGCTACACCTTC; CDR3aa: CASSTGGSGYTF
j_gene: TRBJ2-1; abundance: -; v_gene: TRBV28; d_gene: TRBD1; len: 17; CDR3nt: TGTGCCAGCACGAACGGCGGCCGGAGAAGGGGGCGAAATGAGCAGTTCTTC; CDR3aa: CASTNGGRRRGRNEQFF
j_gene: TRBJ2-7; abundance: few; v_gene: TRBV27; d_gene: -; len: 13; CDR3nt: TGTGCCAGCAGTTTATTCGGGGGCTACGAGCAGTACTTC; CDR3aa: CASSLFGGYEQYF
j_gene: TRBJ2-7; abundance: -; v_gene: TRBV18; d_gene: TRBD1; len: 15; CDR3nt: TGTGCCAGCTCACCACCGACGACAGGGTCCTACGAGCAGTACTTC; CDR3aa: CASSPPTTGSYEQYF
j_gene: TRBJ1-1; abundance: -; v_gene: TRBV9; d_gene: TRBD1; len: 15; CDR3nt: TGTGCCAGCAGCGCCGGACAGGGGACGAACACTGAAGCTTTCTTT; CDR3aa: CASSAGQGTNTEAFF
j_gene: TRBJ1-2; abundance: -; v_gene: TRBV18; d_gene: TRBD1; len: 16; CDR3nt: TGTGCCAGCTCACAACTAACAACAGGGGCTAGCTATGGCTACACCTTC; CDR3aa: CASSQLTTGASYGYTF
j_gene: TRBJ2-7; abundance: few; v_gene: TRBV18; d_gene: TRBD1; len: 14; CDR3nt: TGTGCCAGCTCTCCGGGACAGGAGAGCTACGAGCAGTACTTC; CDR3aa: CASSPGQESYEQYF
j_gene: TRBJ2-5; abundance: -; v_gene: TRBV2; d_gene: -; len: 16; CDR3nt: TGTGCCAGCAGCCAACCTACCCGCCTCTTACAAGAGACCCAGTACTTC; CDR3aa: CASSQPTRLLQETQYF
j_gene: TRBJ1-5; abundance: -; v_gene: TRBV27; d_gene: -; len: 13; CDR3nt: TGTGCCAGCAGTGGTCGTGGGCAGGAGCCCCAGCATTTT; CDR3aa: CASSGRGQEPQHF
j_gene: TRBJ2-4; abundance: -; v_gene: TRBV21-1; d_gene: -; len: 17; CDR3nt: TGTGCCAGCAACTCGACCGGTTCCCATTTAGCCAAAAACATTCAGTACTTC; CDR3aa: CASNSTGSHLAKNIQYF
j_gene: TRBJ1-2; abundance: -; v_gene: TRBV14; d_gene: TRBD1; len: 13; CDR3nt: TGTGCCAGCAGCCAACAGGGGGCGCGAGGCTACACCTTC; CDR3aa: CASSQQGARGYTF
j_gene: TRBJ2-1; abundance: once; v_gene: TRBV30; d_gene: -; len: 15; CDR3nt: TGTGCCTGGAGAGGAGGCCAGGGAAACTACAATGAGCAGTTCTTC; CDR3aa: CAWRGGQGNYNEQFF
j_gene: TRBJ1-2; abundance: -; v_gene: TRBV28; d_gene: -; len: 16; CDR3nt: TGTGCCAGCACCGGGGGGGGTGCAGGGTATCGGATTGGCTACACCTTC; CDR3aa: CASTGGGAGYRIGYTF
j_gene: TRBJ2-2; abundance: -; v_gene: TRBV7-8; d_gene: TRBD1; len: 15; CDR3nt: TGTGCCAGCAGCTTAAGAGCAACAGGGGCCGGGGAGCTGTTTTTT; CDR3aa: CASSLRATGAGELFF
j_gene: TRBJ2-7; abundance: -; v_gene: TRBV11-2; d_gene: -; len: 13; CDR3nt: TGTGCCAGCAGCTTAGGCCGGGACCGCGAGCAGTACTTC; CDR3aa: CASSLGRDREQYF
j_gene: TRBJ2-2; abundance: -; v_gene: TRBV28; d_gene: TRBD2; len: 15; CDR3nt: TGTGCCACTTCATGGACTAGCAGGTGGTCCGGGGAGCTGTTTTTT; CDR3aa: CATSWTSRWSGELFF
j_gene: TRBJ1-5; abundance: -; v_gene: TRBV28; d_gene: -; len: 14; CDR3nt: TGTGCCAGCAGTAAACCGGTGGGGGATCAGCCCCAGCATTTT; CDR3aa: CASSKPVGDQPQHF
j_gene: TRBJ1-1; abundance: many; v_gene: TRBV18; d_gene: -; len: 13; CDR3nt: TGTGCCAGCTCACCTGACCAGGGGTTTGAAGCTTTCTTT; CDR3aa: CASSPDQGFEAFF
j_gene: TRBJ1-1; abundance: -; v_gene: TRBV10-2; d_gene: TRBD1; len: 14; CDR3nt: TGCGCCAGCACTAACGACAGGGGGAGCACTGAAGCTTTCTTT; CDR3aa: CASTNDRGSTEAFF
j_gene: TRBJ2-4; abundance: -; v_gene: TRBV5-4; d_gene: TRBD1; len: 14; CDR3nt: TGTGCCAGCAGCCCGGGACAGGGATCAAACATTCAGTACTTC; CDR3aa: CASSPGQGSNIQYF
j_gene: TRBJ2-7; abundance: -; v_gene: TRBV6-5; d_gene: -; len: 13; CDR3nt: TGTGCCAGCAGTTACGTGGGAGCCCACGAGCAGTACTTC; CDR3aa: CASSYVGAHEQYF
j_gene: TRBJ1-6; abundance: -; v_gene: TRBV4-1; d_gene: -; len: 15; CDR3nt: TGCGCCAGCAGCCAAGAAAGCTCCTATAATTCACCCCTCCACTTT; CDR3aa: CASSQESSYNSPLHF
j_gene: TRBJ1-1; abundance: -; v_gene: TRBV19; d_gene: -; len: 14; CDR3nt: TGTGCCAGTAGCGGGGGGGCTGGGAACACTGAAGCTTTCTTT; CDR3aa: CASSGGAGNTEAFF
j_gene: TRBJ2-7; abundance: -; v_gene: TRBV19; d_gene: -; len: 14; CDR3nt: TGTGCCAGTAGTACCCGACAGAGGTCAATGGAGCAGTACTTC; CDR3aa: CASSTRQRSMEQYF
j_gene: TRBJ1-5; abundance: -; v_gene: TRBV19; d_gene: -; len: 13; CDR3nt: TGTGCCAGTAGTTCGCAAGCAAGTCAGCCCCAGCATTTT; CDR3aa: CASSSQASQPQHF
j_gene: TRBJ2-1; abundance: once; v_gene: TRBV9; d_gene: TRBD2; len: 15; CDR3nt: TGTGCCAGTGGCGTGGCTAGCGGATCCTACAATGAGCAGTTCTTC; CDR3aa: CASGVASGSYNEQFF
j_gene: TRBJ1-2; abundance: -; v_gene: TRBV7-9; d_gene: -; len: 12; CDR3nt: TGTGCCAGCAGCCCCGGACAGTATGGCTACACCTTC; CDR3aa: CASSPGQYGYTF
j_gene: TRBJ2-1; abundance: -; v_gene: TRBV30; d_gene: TRBD1; len: 15; CDR3nt: TGTGCCTGGAGAGGAGGACAGGGGGCTTACAATGAGCAGTTCTTC; CDR3aa: CAWRGGQGAYNEQFF
j_gene: TRBJ2-3; abundance: -; v_gene: TRBV7-3; d_gene: -; len: 12; CDR3nt: TGTGCCAGCAGCTACATTGCTGATACGCAGTATTTT; CDR3aa: CASSYIADTQYF
j_gene: TRBJ2-3; abundance: -; v_gene: TRBV11-2; d_gene: TRBD2; len: 15; CDR3nt: TGTGCCAGCAGCTTAGGGACTAGCGGTGGAGATACGCAGTATTTT; CDR3aa: CASSLGTSGGDTQYF
j_gene: TRBJ2-3; abundance: -; v_gene: TRBV28; d_gene: -; len: 14; CDR3nt: TGTGCCAGCAGTTTTATCCTAGCACGAGATACGCAGTATTTT; CDR3aa: CASSFILARDTQYF
j_gene: TRBJ1-5; abundance: once; v_gene: TRBV2; d_gene: TRBD1; len: 15; CDR3nt: TGTGCCAGCAGTGTCGGGACAGGGGGCAATCAGCCCCAGCATTTT; CDR3aa: CASSVGTGGNQPQHF
j_gene: TRBJ1-6; abundance: few; v_gene: TRBV2; d_gene: -; len: 15; CDR3nt: TGTGCCAGCATCGGGGCGGGCTCCTATAATTCACCCCTCCACTTT; CDR3aa: CASIGAGSYNSPLHF
j_gene: TRBJ1-1; abundance: -; v_gene: TRBV4-3; d_gene: -; len: 15; CDR3nt: TGCGCCAGCAGCCAAGACCTTGTCAGGGGCACTGAAGCTTTCTTT; CDR3aa: CASSQDLVRGTEAFF
j_gene: TRBJ2-6; abundance: -; v_gene: TRBV7-2; d_gene: TRBD1; len: 16; CDR3nt: TGTGCCAGCAGCCCCAGACAGGGCTCTGGGGCCAACGTCCTGACTTTC; CDR3aa: CASSPRQGSGANVLTF
j_gene: TRBJ2-1; abundance: once; v_gene: TRBV6-5; d_gene: TRBD2; len: 16; CDR3nt: TGTGCCAGCAGTTGGGATAGCGGGAGGGCCTACAATGAGCAGTTCTTC; CDR3aa: CASSWDSGRAYNEQFF
j_gene: TRBJ1-1; abundance: -; v_gene: TRBV27; d_gene: TRBD1; len: 13; CDR3nt: TGTGCCAGCAGGGCAGGGGGCGGCACTGAAGCTTTCTTT; CDR3aa: CASRAGGGTEAFF
j_gene: TRBJ1-2; abundance: -; v_gene: TRBV7-2; d_gene: -; len: 15; CDR3nt: TGTGCCAGCAGCTTAGGAGGCCAGGGTCACTATGGCTACACCTTC; CDR3aa: CASSLGGQGHYGYTF
j_gene: TRBJ2-5; abundance: -; v_gene: TRBV7-9; d_gene: -; len: 15; CDR3nt: TGTGCCAGCAGTCGCACCGGGACGGTGCAAGAGACCCAGTACTTC; CDR3aa: CASSRTGTVQETQYF
j_gene: TRBJ1-2; abundance: -; v_gene: TRBV5-4; d_gene: TRBD1; len: 16; CDR3nt: TGTGCCAGCAGCTTGGATAGGGGGGGACAGCATCATGGCTACACCTTC; CDR3aa: CASSLDRGGQHHGYTF
j_gene: TRBJ1-6; abundance: -; v_gene: TRBV5-1; d_gene: -; len: 15; CDR3nt: TGCGCCAGCAGCGGTGGGACACCGGCAAATTCACCCCTCCACTTT; CDR3aa: CASSGGTPANSPLHF
j_gene: TRBJ2-7; abundance: once; v_gene: TRBV9; d_gene: TRBD2; len: 15; CDR3nt: TGTGCCAGCAGCGTAACGGCGGGAGGGGCCTACGAGCAGTACTTC; CDR3aa: CASSVTAGGAYEQYF
j_gene: TRBJ2-2; abundance: once; v_gene: TRBV29-1; d_gene: -; len: 12; CDR3nt: TGCAGCGTACGCAGGGATGCCGGGGAGCTGTTTTTT; CDR3aa: CSVRRDAGELFF
j_gene: TRBJ2-3; abundance: -; v_gene: TRBV4-1; d_gene: -; len: 16; CDR3nt: TGCGCCAGCAGCCAAGGAATGGGACCAAACACAGATACGCAGTATTTT; CDR3aa: CASSQGMGPNTDTQYF
j_gene: TRBJ2-1; abundance: -; v_gene: TRBV18; d_gene: TRBD2; len: 13; CDR3nt: TGTGCCAGCTCACCAATCTCGGGAGGTGAGCAGTTCTTC; CDR3aa: CASSPISGGEQFF
j_gene: TRBJ2-2; abundance: -; v_gene: TRBV27; d_gene: -; len: 15; CDR3nt: TGTGCCAGCAGGGGCGGCGGGGCGAACACCGGGGAGCTGTTTTTT; CDR3aa: CASRGGGANTGELFF
j_gene: TRBJ1-6; abundance: once; v_gene: TRBV9; d_gene: TRBD1; len: 15; CDR3nt: TGTGCCAGCAGCCCTAGAAGGGACAGTAATTCACCCCTCCACTTT; CDR3aa: CASSPRRDSNSPLHF
j_gene: TRBJ2-7; abundance: -; v_gene: TRBV5-1; d_gene: -; len: 15; CDR3nt: TGCGCCAGCAGCTTGGACGGAGGCAGCGCCTACGAGCAGTACTTC; CDR3aa: CASSLDGGSAYEQYF
j_gene: TRBJ2-3; abundance: -; v_gene: TRBV10-3; d_gene: TRBD2; len: 19; CDR3nt: TGTGCCATCAGTCGACAGGGGACTAGCGGGAGGTTACCTCCAGATACGCAGTATTTT; CDR3aa: CAISRQGTSGRLPPDTQYF
j_gene: TRBJ2-2; abundance: -; v_gene: TRBV10-3; d_gene: -; len: 14; CDR3nt: TGTGCCATCAGCGGGGGCCTTAACACCGGGGAGCTGTTTTTT; CDR3aa: CAISGGLNTGELFF
j_gene: TRBJ2-5; abundance: -; v_gene: TRBV5-6; d_gene: -; len: 16; CDR3nt: TGTGCCAGCAGCTTAATGGTGACAGCTCTCCTTGAGACCCAGTACTTC; CDR3aa: CASSLMVTALLETQYF
j_gene: TRBJ2-5; abundance: -; v_gene: TRBV11-2; d_gene: -; len: 14; CDR3nt: TGTGCCAGCAGCTTGGGGACAAAAAAAGAGACCCAGTACTTC; CDR3aa: CASSLGTKKETQYF